This TCR beta chain was profiled in a study of CD8 T cells in Susac syndrome (dated by TCRdb to the late 2010s). With respect to the entire study: Repertoire sequencing was used to test whether CD8+ T cell activation and differentiation in Susac syndrome was antigen driven. The full study reports these points: The study acknowledged that relatively few individuals were included in the TCR sequencing and HLA analysis.

From cysteine to phenylalanine, the CDR3 is 15 amino acids long. CDR3 DNA is the only sequence kept; it has 45 bases, read in frame from the first base. CDR1 and CDR2 are read off the germline V gene as KGHSH and LQKENI. Unmatched junction bases come to 7, with V trimmed by 2 bases and J by 4 bases. RNA was extracted using the RNeasy kit, and roughly 0.5 to 1 microgram was reverse transcribed with random hexamers. The immunoSEQ multiplex PCR assay, which covers 54 Vbeta and 13 Jbeta segments, was used to amplify TCR beta CDR3 regions. Bias from PCR amplification was corrected by using a synthetic template baseline for primer optimization and for computational correction. For the original study's pipeline: Only productive sequences were kept, with reads annotated to V, D and J genes according to IMGT and analyzed in immunoSEQ Analyzer. Clonality was computed as one minus Shannon entropy normalized by log2 of the number of productive unique sequences. For each patient and control, public and private clones were evaluated among the 100 most prevalent clones. Susac-specific clones were defined as absent from healthy and MS cohorts, some 1,000 published viral clones and other ImmuneACCESS disease sequences. TCRdb reanalyzed the raw reads on its own, using fastp at Q25 for trimming and MiXCR for clone calling, and kept in-frame beta chains. For every CDR3 protein sequence, its rows merge into one entry that carries the most common genes and DNA. TCRdb, rather than the study authors, made the V and J calls. The sample profile shows roughly 200,000 distinct CDR3 sequences; 85% to 95% of them were found once. The top ten clonotypes cover around 0.08% of the sample.

Of note for this clonotype: Its target antigen remains unknown. No base-level quality is on record; no much larger clone is a single base apart.

Peripheral blood CD8+ and CD4+ T cells from healthy donors, Susac syndrome patients and multiple sclerosis patients were profiled using high-throughput TCR beta sequencing. The multiple sclerosis controls were treatment-naive patients who had stable or active relapsing-remitting disease and met the revised McDonald criteria. Bulk CD8+ and CD4+ T cells were purified by magnetic negative isolation, whereas CD8+ TEMRA cells were enriched by FACS. Blood was drawn into EDTA tubes, processed within 24 hours, and PBMCs were isolated by density gradient centrifugation. PBMCs intended for TCR sequencing were cryopreserved in liquid nitrogen and were subsequently thawed in a 37 degrees C water bath. A purity of at least 90% was achieved for sorted or isolated CD4+, CD8+ and CD8+ TEMRA cells.

Rearrangement joined TRBV18 to TRBJ2-7; the central 8 bases match TRBD1. The sequenced sample consisted of CD4+ T cells from PBMCs. The origin of this receptor is a human donor with multiple sclerosis. The nucleotide sequence is given as TGTGCCAGCTCACCAAGGACAGGGTCGGGGTACGAGCAGTACTTC. Its amino acids are CASSPRTGSGYEQYF.